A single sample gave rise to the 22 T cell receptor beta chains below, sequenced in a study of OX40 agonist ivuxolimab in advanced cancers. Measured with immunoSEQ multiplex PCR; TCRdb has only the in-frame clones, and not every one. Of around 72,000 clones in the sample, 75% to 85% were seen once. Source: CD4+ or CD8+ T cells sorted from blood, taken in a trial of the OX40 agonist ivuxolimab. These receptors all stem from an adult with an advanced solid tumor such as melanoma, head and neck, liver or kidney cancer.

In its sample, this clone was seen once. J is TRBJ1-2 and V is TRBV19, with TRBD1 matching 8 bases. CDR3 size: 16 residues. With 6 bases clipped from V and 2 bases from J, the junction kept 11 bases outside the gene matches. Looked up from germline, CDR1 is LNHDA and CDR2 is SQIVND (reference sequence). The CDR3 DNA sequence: TGTGCCAGTAGGAGACTTTCCGGGGACAGGAACTATGGCTACACCTTC. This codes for CASRRLSGDRNYGYTF.

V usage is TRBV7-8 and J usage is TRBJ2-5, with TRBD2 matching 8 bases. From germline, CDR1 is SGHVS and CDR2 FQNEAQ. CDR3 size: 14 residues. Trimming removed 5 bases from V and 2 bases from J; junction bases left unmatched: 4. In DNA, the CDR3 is TGTGCCAGCAGCGTCACTAGCGGACAAGAGACCCAGTACTTC. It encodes CASSVTSGQETQYF.

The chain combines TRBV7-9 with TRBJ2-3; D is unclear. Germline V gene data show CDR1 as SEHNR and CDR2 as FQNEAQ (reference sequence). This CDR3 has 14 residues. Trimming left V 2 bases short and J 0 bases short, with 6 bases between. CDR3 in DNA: TGTGCCAGCAGCTTAAAGGGCAGCACAGATACGCAGTATTTT. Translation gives CASSLKGSTDTQYF.

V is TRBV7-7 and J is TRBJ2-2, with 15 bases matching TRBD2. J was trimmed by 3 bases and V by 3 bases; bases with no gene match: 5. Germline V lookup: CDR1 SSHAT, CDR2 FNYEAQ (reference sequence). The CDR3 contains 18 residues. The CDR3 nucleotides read TGTGCCAGCAGCTTCCGCGGACTAGCGGGGGGGTACACCGGGGAGCTGTTTTTT. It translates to CASSFRGLAGGYTGELFF.

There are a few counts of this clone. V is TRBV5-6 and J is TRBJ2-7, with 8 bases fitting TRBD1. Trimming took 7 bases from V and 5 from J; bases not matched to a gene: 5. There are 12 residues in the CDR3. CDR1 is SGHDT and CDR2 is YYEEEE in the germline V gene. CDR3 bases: TGTGCCAGCCCTGACAGGGGCCACGAGCAGTACGTC. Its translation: CASPDRGHEQYV.

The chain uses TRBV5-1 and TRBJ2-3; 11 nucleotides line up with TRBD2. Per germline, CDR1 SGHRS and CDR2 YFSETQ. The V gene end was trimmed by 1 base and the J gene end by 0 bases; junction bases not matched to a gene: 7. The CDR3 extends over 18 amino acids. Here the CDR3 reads CASSLLLAGGSSTDTQYF. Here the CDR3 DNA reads TGCGCCAGCAGCTTGCTTCTAGCGGGGGGATCTAGCACAGATACGCAGTATTTT.

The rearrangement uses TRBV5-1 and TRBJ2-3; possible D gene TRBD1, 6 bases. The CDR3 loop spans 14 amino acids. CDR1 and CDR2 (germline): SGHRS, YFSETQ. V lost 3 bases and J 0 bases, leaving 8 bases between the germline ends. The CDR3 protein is CASSSQGSTDTQYF. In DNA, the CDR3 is TGCGCCAGCAGCTCACAGGGTAGCACAGATACGCAGTATTTT.

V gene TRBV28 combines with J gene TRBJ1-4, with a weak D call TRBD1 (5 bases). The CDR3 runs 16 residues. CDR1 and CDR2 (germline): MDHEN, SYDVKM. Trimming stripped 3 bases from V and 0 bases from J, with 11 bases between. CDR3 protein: CASSFGGFATNEKLFF. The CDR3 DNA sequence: TGTGCCAGCAGTTTTGGGGGGTTTGCAACTAATGAAAAACTGTTTTTT.

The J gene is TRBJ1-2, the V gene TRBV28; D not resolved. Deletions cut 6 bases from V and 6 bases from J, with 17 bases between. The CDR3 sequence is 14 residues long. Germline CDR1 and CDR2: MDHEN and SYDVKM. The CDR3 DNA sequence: TGTGCCAGCAGCCCCTTAGGAGACCTGGATGGCTACACCTTC. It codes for CASSPLGDLDGYTF.

The CDR3 nucleotides read TGTGCCAGCAGTGATGTAAGTGGTCCAGATACGCAGTATTTT. Encoded protein: CASSDVSGPDTQYF. The gene calls are TRBV2 and TRBJ2-3; no reliable D call. CDR3 length: 14 residues. The V end lost 3 bases, the J end lost 4 bases, and 11 bases lay between the germline ends. CDR1 SNHLY and CDR2 FYNNEI come from the germline V gene.

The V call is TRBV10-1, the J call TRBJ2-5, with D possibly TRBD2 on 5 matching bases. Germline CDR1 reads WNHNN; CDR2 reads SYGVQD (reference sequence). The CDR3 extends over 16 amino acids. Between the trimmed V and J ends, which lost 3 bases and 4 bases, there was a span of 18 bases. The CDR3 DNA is TGCGCCAGCAGTGATCGGACTGATACCCAGAGAGAGACCCAGTACTTC. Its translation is CASSDRTDTQRETQYF.

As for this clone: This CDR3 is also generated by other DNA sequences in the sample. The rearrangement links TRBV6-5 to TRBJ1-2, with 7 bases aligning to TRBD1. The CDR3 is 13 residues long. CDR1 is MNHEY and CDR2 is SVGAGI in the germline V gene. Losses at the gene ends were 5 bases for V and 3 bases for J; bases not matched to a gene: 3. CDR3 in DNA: TGTGCCAGCAGTCGACAGGGTGACTATGGCTACACCTTC. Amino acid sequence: CASSRQGDYGYTF.

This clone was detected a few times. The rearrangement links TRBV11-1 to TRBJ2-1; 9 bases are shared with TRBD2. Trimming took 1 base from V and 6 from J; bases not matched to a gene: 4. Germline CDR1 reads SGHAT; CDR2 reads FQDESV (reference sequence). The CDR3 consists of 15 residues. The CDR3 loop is CASSLGAGGGNEQFF. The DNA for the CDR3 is TGTGCCAGCAGCTTAGGAGCGGGGGGTGGCAATGAGCAGTTCTTC.

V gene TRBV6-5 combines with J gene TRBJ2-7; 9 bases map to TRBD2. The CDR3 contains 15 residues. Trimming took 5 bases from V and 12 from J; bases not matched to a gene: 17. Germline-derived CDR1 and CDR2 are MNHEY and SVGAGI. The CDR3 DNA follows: TGTGCCAGCAGTAAATTAGCGGGGGCCCTAGAGACTCTGTACGTC. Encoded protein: CASSKLAGALETLYV.

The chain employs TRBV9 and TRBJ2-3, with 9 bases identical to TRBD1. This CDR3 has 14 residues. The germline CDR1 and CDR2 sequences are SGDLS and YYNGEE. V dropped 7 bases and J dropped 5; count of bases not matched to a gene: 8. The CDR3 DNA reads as TGTGCCAGCGGGAGGGGACAGGGTGTAGATACGCAGTATTTT. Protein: CASGRGQGVDTQYF.

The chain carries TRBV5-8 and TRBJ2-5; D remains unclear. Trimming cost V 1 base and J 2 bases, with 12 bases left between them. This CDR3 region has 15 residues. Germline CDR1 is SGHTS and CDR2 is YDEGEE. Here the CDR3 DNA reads TGTGCCAGCAGCTTGCGAAGGGTTGGGCAAGAGACCCAGTACTTC. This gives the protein CASSLRRVGQETQYF.

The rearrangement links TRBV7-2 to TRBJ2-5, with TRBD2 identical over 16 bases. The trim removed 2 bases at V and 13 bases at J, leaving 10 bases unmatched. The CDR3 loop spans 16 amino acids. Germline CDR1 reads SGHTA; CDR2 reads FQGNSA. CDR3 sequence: CASSLTGLAGGQGPYF. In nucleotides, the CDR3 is TGTGCCAGCAGCTTAACGGGACTAGCGGGAGGGCAGGGGCCGTACTTC.

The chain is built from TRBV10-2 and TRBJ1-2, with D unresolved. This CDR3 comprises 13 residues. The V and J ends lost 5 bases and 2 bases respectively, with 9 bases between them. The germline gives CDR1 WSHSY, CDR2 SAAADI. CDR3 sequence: CASSFQGNYGYTF. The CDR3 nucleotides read TGCGCCAGCAGTTTCCAAGGGAACTATGGCTACACCTTC.

CDR3 loop: CASSPGLPQDTQYF. For the CDR3, the DNA is TGCGCCAGCAGCCCGGGACTCCCCCAGGATACGCAGTATTTT. The chain is built from TRBV5-1 and TRBJ2-3; perhaps TRBD2 as D (6 bases). CDR3 size: 14 residues. Trimming left V 4 bases short and J 6 bases short, with 15 bases between. Germline CDR1 is SGHRS and CDR2 is YFSETQ.

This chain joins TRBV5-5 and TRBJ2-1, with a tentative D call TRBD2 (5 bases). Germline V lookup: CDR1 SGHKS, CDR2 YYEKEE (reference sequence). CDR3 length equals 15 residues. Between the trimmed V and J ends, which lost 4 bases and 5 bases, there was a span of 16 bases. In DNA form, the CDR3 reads TGTGCCAGCAGCCGAGGGTTCCAGACCGACAATGAGCAGTTCTTC. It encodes CASSRGFQTDNEQFF. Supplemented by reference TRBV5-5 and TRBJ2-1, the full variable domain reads DAGVTQSPTHLIKTRGQQVTLRCSPISGHKSVSWYQQVLGQGPQFIFQYYEKEERGRGNFPDRFSARQFPNYSSELNVNALLLGDSALYLCASSRGFQTDNEQFFGPGTRLTVL.

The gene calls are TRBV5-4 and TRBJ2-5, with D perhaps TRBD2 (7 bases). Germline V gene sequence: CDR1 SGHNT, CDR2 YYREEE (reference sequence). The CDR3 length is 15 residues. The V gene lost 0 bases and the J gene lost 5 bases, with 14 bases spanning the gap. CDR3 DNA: TGTGCCAGCAGCTTGGATTGGGGGGGCGGGGAGACCCAGTACTTC. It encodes CASSLDWGGGETQYF.

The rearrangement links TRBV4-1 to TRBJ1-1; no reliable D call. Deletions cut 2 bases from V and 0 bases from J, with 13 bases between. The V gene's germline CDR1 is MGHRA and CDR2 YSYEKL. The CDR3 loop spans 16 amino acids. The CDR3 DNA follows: TGCGCCAGCAGCCAAAGTCTCCGGGCCATGAACACTGAAGCTTTCTTT. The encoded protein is CASSQSLRAMNTEAFF.